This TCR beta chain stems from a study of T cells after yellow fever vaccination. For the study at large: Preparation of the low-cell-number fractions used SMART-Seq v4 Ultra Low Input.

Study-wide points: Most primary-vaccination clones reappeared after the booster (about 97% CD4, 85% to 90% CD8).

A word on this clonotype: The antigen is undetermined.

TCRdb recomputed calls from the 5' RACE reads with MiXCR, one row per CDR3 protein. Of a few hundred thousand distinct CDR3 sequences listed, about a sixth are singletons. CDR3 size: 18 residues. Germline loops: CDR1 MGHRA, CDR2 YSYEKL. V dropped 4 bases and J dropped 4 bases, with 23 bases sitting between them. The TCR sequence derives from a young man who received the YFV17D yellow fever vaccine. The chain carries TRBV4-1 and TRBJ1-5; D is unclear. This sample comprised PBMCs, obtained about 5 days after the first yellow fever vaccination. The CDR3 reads CASSPWTVSKPINQPQHF. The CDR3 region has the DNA TGCGCCAGCAGCCCCTGGACGGTTTCAAAACCGATAAATCAGCCCCAGCATTTT.